These 17 T cell receptor beta chains were all obtained from the same sample, sequenced in a study of CD8 T cells in ankylosing spondylitis. MiXCR, run by TCRdb on the 5' RACE reads, gives a single entry per CDR3 protein. The table shows about 200,000 distinct CDR3 sequences, with 9.5% to 15% occurring only once. The sample consisted of blood, either unsorted or a sorted T cell fraction (not recorded which). These receptors all stem from a male donor with ankylosing spondylitis or in good health (not recorded which).

This clonotype appeared a few times. The chain employs TRBV12-3 or TRBV12-4 and TRBJ2-7, with D maybe TRBD2 (5 bases). There are 16 residues in the CDR3. V gave up 2 bases and J gave up 2 bases, with 16 bases separating them. CDR3 DNA sequence: TGTGCCAGCAGTTTACCTGAAGCGGTCCCCCCCTACGAGCAGTACTTC. It translates to CASSLPEAVPPYEQYF.

This CDR3 is CASSQVRDEQYF. Written as DNA, the CDR3 is TGTGCCAGCAGCCAAGTTAGGGACGAGCAGTACTTC. This chain uses TRBV3-1 with TRBJ2-7, with D hard to call. This CDR3 spans 12 amino acids. Germline V CDR1 and CDR2: LGHDT, YNNKEL (reference sequence). Trimming shortened V by 1 base and J by 5 bases, and 6 bases separated the two germline ends.

At least ten counts were recorded for this clonotype. J is TRBJ1-1 and V is TRBV27; no definite D call. V lost 5 bases to trimming and J lost 3 bases, with 10 bases between them. The CDR3 runs to 13 residues. CDR1 and CDR2 from the germline V gene are MNHEY and SMNVEV (reference sequence). CDR3 sequence reads: CASSPTGYTEAFF. The CDR3 nucleotides read TGTGCCAGCAGTCCAACGGGGTACACTGAAGCTTTCTTT.

This clonotype was found a few times. V gene TRBV20-1 combines with J gene TRBJ2-1, with D tentatively TRBD2 (5 bases). Trimming shortened V by 0 bases and J by 4 bases, and 13 bases separated the two germline ends. The germline CDR1 and CDR2 sequences are DFQATT and SNEGSKA (reference sequence). The CDR3 loop spans 15 amino acids. DNA of the CDR3: TGCAGTGCTAGAGATCAGCGGATAAGTTACAATGAGCAGTTCTTC. It encodes CSARDQRISYNEQFF.

This clonotype was counted many times. The V and J genes are TRBV6-1 and TRBJ1-2, with 10 bases matching TRBD1. With V trimmed by 4 bases and J by 1 base, 3 bases remained unmatched. The V gene's germline CDR1 is MNHNS and CDR2 SASEGT. This CDR3 is built from 15 residues. The CDR3 DNA reads TGTGCCAGCAGTGGAGGGACAGGGGTTAACTATGGCTACACCTTC. This sequence encodes CASSGGTGVNYGYTF.

This clonotype has only a few counts. The chain couples TRBV12-3 or TRBV12-4 to TRBJ1-2; TRBD1 agrees at 8 bases. The CDR3 covers 12 residues. V trimming: 6 bases; J trimming: 4 bases; junction bases outside the gene matches: 1. Here the CDR3 DNA reads TGTGCCAGCAGGCAGGGGGCCTATGGCTACACCTTC. Translation gives CASRQGAYGYTF.

This clonotype has at least ten counts. This chain connects TRBV5-1 to TRBJ1-5; D is possibly TRBD1 (6 bases). This CDR3 region has 16 residues. Deletions cut 2 bases from V and 5 bases from J, with 17 bases between. In germline, CDR1 is SGHRS, CDR2 YFSETQ. CDR3: CASSLNRRDNYQPQHF. Written as DNA, the CDR3 is TGCGCCAGCAGCTTAAACCGCCGGGACAATTATCAGCCCCAGCATTTT.

This clonotype was observed a few times. V usage is TRBV27 and J usage is TRBJ2-5; perhaps TRBD2 as D (6 bases). Looked up from germline, CDR1 is MNHEY and CDR2 is SMNVEV (reference sequence). This CDR3 is built from 14 residues. Trimming cost V 5 bases and J 4 bases, with 14 bases left between them. CDR3 coding DNA: TGTGCCAGCAGTCCGGGACTCCCCGGAGAGACCCAGTACTTC. Translated, it gives CASSPGLPGETQYF.

The CDR3: CASRIPGSRSPLHF. CDR3 sequence (DNA): TGTGCCAGCAGGATCCCGGGGTCGAGGTCACCCCTCCACTTT. J is TRBJ1-6 and V is TRBV12-3 or TRBV12-4, with D hard to call. V was shortened by 6 bases and J by 10 bases, with 16 bases between the two germline ends. The CDR3 is 14 residues long.

This clonotype was seen only a few times. The V gene is TRBV19, the J gene TRBJ2-6; TRBD1 is a possible D gene (5 bases). The CDR3 is 19 residues long. Trimming removed 2 bases from V and 0 bases from J, with 17 bases in between. Germline V CDR1 and CDR2: LNHDA, SQIVND (reference sequence). Written as DNA, the CDR3 is TGTGCCAGTAGTATATCTGGGGCTCCTCGCATCTCTGGGGCCAACGTCCTGACTTTC. Its translation is CASSISGAPRISGANVLTF.

This clonotype was seen a few times. The chain has TRBV15 and TRBJ1-1; D unresolved. CDR3 size: 17 residues. Germline V lookup: CDR1 LNHNV, CDR2 YYDKDF (reference sequence). With 4 bases removed from V and 0 bases from J, the gap between germline ends came to 18 bases. CDR3 loop: CATSTSDVLGVNTEAFF. The CDR3 DNA reads TGTGCCACCAGCACAAGCGACGTCCTGGGTGTGAACACTGAAGCTTTCTTT.

This chain connects TRBV5-1 to TRBJ1-1; D is unclear. V lost 1 base to trimming and J lost 0 bases, with 7 bases between them. The CDR3 sequence is 14 residues long. Germline CDR1 is SGHRS and CDR2 is YFSETQ. The CDR3 loop is CASSLNRMNTEAFF. The CDR3 region has the DNA TGCGCCAGCAGCTTGAACAGAATGAACACTGAAGCTTTCTTT.

J is TRBJ1-6 and V is TRBV6-2 or TRBV6-3; D uncertain. The V and J ends lost 4 bases and 6 bases respectively, with 10 bases between them. CDR1 and CDR2 (germline): MNHEY, SVGEGT. The length of the CDR3 is 14 residues. In nucleotides, the CDR3 is TGTGCCAGCAGTTGGGTGGATTCTAATTCACCCCTCCACTTT. This gives the protein CASSWVDSNSPLHF.

The chain joins TRBV11-2 to TRBJ1-2; D call uncertain. The CDR3 covers 14 residues. V lost 1 base and J lost 6, with 12 bases in between. CDR1 and CDR2 (germline): SGHAT, FQNNGV. CDR3 residues: CASSLVSPRDGYTF. The CDR3, as DNA: TGTGCCAGCAGCTTAGTGAGCCCCCGTGATGGCTACACCTTC.

The J gene is TRBJ1-1, the V gene TRBV28; D ambiguous. This CDR3 contains 13 residues. V shed 6 bases and J shed 5 bases, with 13 bases lying between them. Germline V gives CDR1 MDHEN, CDR2 SYDVKM. CDR3 in amino acids: CASSEVRGTEAFF. The CDR3 DNA is TGTGCCAGCAGCGAAGTCAGAGGGACTGAAGCTTTCTTT. The complete variable domain, with remaining parts taken from reference TRBV28 and TRBJ1-1, reads DVKVTQSSRYLVKRTGEKVFLECVQDMDHENMFWYRQDPGLGLRLIYFSYDVKMKEKGDIPEGYSVSREKKERFSLILESASTNQTSMYLCASSEVRGTEAFFGQGTRLTVV.

This clonotype appeared a few times. The J gene is TRBJ2-7, the V gene TRBV27; 12 bases are shared with TRBD1. V dropped 6 bases and J dropped 4; count of bases not matched to a gene: 10. There are 16 residues in the CDR3. The germline CDR1 and CDR2 sequences are MNHEY and SMNVEV (reference sequence). In nucleotides, the CDR3 is TGTGCCAGCAGCGAACGGGGACAGGGGGCTAGTTACGAGCAGTACTTC. Translated, it gives CASSERGQGASYEQYF.

This clonotype has at least ten counts. V is TRBV4-1 and J is TRBJ2-7, with D possibly TRBD2 on 6 matching bases. Germline CDR1 reads MGHRA; CDR2 reads YSYEKL. V was cut by 0 bases and J by 3 bases, with 12 bases left in between. The CDR3 has 15 residues. The CDR3 region is CASSQDERRGYEQYF. In nucleotides, the CDR3 is TGCGCCAGCAGCCAAGACGAACGGCGGGGCTACGAGCAGTACTTC.